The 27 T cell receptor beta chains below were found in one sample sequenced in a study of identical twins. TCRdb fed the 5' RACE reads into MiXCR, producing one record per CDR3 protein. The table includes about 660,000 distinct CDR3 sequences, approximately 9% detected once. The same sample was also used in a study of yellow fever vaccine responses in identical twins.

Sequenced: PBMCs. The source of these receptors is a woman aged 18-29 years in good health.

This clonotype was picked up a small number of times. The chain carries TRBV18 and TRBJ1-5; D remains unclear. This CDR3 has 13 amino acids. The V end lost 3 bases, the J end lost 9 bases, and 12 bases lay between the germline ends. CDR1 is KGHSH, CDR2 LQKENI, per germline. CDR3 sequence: CASSPTAEGPQHF. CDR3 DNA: TGTGCCAGCTCACCTACAGCGGAGGGGCCCCAGCATTTT.

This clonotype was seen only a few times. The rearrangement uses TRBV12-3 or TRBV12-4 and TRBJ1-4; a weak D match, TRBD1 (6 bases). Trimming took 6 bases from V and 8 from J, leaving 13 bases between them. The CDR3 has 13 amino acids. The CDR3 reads CASRPTGPEKLFF. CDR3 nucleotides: TGTGCCAGCAGGCCAACAGGGCCGGAAAAACTGTTTTTT.

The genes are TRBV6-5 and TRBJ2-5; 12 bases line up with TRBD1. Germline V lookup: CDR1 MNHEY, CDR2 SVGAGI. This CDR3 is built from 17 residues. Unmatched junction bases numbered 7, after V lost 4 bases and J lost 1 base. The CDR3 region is CASSFGTGGAVQETQYF. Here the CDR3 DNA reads TGTGCCAGCAGTTTCGGGACAGGGGGCGCAGTCCAAGAGACCCAGTACTTC.

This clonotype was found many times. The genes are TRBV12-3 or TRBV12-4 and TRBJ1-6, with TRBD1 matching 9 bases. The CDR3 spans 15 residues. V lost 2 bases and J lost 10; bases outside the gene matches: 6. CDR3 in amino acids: CASSLSGQGSSPLHF. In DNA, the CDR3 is TGTGCCAGCAGTTTATCGGGACAGGGAAGCTCACCCCTCCACTTT.

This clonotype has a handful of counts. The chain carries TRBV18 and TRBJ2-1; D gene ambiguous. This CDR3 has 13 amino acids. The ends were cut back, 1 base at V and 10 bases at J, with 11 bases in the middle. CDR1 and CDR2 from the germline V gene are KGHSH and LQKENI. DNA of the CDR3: TGTGCCAGCTCACCACAAGAAGAAGGGGAGCAGTTCTTC. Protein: CASSPQEEGEQFF. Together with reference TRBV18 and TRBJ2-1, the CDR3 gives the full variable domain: NAGVMQNPRHLVRRRGQEARLRCSPMKGHSHVYWYRQLPEEGLKFMVYLQKENIIDESGMPKERFSAEFPKEGPSILRIQQVVRGDSAAYFCASSPQEEGEQFFGPGTRLTVL.

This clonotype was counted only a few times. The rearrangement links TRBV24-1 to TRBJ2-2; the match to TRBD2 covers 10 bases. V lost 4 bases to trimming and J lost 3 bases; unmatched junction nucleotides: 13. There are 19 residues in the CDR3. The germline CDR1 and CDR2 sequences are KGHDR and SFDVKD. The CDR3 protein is CATSDSTSGRRVDTGELFF. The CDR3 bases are TGTGCCACCAGTGACTCGACTAGCGGGCGGCGGGTAGACACCGGGGAGCTGTTTTTT.

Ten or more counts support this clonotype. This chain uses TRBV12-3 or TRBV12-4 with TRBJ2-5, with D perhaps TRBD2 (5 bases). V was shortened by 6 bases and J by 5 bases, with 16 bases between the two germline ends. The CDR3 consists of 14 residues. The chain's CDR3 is CASSHTLTGETQYF. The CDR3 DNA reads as TGTGCCAGCAGCCATACATTGACGGGGGAGACCCAGTACTTC.

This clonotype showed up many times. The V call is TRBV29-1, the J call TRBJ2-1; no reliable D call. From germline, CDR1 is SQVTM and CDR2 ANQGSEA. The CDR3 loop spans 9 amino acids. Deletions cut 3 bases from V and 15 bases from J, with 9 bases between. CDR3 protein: CSVDGFPFF. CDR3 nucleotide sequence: TGCAGCGTTGATGGTTTTCCGTTCTTC.

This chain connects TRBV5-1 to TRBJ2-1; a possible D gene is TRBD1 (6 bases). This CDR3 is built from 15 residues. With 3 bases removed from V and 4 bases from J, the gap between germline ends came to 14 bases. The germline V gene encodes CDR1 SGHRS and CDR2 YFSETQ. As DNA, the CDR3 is TGCGCCAGCAGCTCCGGGACAACGCAATACAATGAGCAGTTCTTC. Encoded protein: CASSSGTTQYNEQFF.

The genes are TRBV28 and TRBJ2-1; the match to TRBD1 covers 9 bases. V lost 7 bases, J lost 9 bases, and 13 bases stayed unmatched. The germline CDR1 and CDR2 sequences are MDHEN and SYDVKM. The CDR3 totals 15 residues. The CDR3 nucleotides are TGTGCCAGCAATGCACCGGGACAGGGTGTTCGTGAGCAGTTCTTC. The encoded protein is CASNAPGQGVREQFF. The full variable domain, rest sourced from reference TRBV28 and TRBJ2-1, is DVKVTQSSRYLVKRTGEKVFLECVQDMDHENMFWYRQDPGLGLRLIYFSYDVKMKEKGDIPEGYSVSREKKERFSLILESASTNQTSMYLCASNAPGQGVREQFFGPGTRLTVL.

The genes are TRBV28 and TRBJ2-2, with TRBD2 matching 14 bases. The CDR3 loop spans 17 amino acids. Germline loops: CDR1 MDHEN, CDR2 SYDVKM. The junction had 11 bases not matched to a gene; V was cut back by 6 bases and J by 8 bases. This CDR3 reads CASSRIGGLAGAGELFF. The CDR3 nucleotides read TGTGCCAGCAGCCGTATCGGGGGACTAGCGGGAGCGGGGGAGCTGTTTTTT.

The CDR3 DNA is TGTGCCAGCAGCTTGATGGACAGGGGGACTGAGCAGTTCTTC. It yields the protein CASSLMDRGTEQFF. V is TRBV11-2 and J is TRBJ2-1; 10 nucleotides align to TRBD1. Trimming at V came to 3 bases and at J to 9 bases, leaving 5 bases not matched to a gene. This CDR3 region has 14 residues. Germline V gene data show CDR1 as SGHAT and CDR2 as FQNNGV.

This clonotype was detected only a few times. CDR3 region: CASSRTSAGGPKETQYF. The CDR3 bases are TGCGCCAGCAGCCGGACATCAGCGGGGGGGCCTAAGGAGACCCAGTACTTC. V and J are TRBV5-1 and TRBJ2-5, with TRBD2 matching 10 bases. V trimming: 4 bases; J trimming: 5 bases; junction bases outside the gene matches: 14. Looked up from germline, CDR1 is SGHRS and CDR2 is YFSETQ. The CDR3 sequence is 17 residues long.

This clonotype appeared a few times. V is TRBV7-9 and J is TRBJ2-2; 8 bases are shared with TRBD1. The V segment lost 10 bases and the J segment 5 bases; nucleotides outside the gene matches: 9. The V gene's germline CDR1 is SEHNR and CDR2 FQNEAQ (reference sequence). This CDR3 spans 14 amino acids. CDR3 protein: CATSGQGGTGELFF. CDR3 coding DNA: TGTGCCACCTCCGGACAGGGAGGAACCGGGGAGCTGTTTTTT.

CDR3: CASSLRTSGRTPGANVLTF. Here the CDR3 DNA reads TGTGCCAGCAGCTTACGCACTAGCGGCCGCACCCCTGGGGCCAACGTCCTGACTTTC. V usage is TRBV11-1 and J usage is TRBJ2-6; 8 bases align to TRBD2. The germline V gene has CDR1 SGHAT and CDR2 FQDESV (reference sequence). Trimming removed 2 bases from V and 2 bases from J; junction bases left unmatched: 11. The CDR3 consists of 19 residues.

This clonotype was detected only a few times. The CDR3 coding sequence is TGCGCCAGCAGCCCCCGGGCGGCTTTTACCGAGCAGTACTTC. Its protein is CASSPRAAFTEQYF. The chain couples TRBV4-3 to TRBJ2-7; no clear D gene. The CDR3 spans 14 residues. Trimming removed 4 bases from V and 6 bases from J, with 16 bases in between. The germline V gene has CDR1 LGHNA and CDR2 YSLEER.

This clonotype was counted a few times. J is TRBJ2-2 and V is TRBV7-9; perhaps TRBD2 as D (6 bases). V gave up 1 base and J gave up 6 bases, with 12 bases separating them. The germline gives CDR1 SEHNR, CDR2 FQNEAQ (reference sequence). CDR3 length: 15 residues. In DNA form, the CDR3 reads TGTGCCAGCAGCTTAGATCGGGGACTTGCCGGGGAGCTGTTTTTT. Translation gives CASSLDRGLAGELFF.

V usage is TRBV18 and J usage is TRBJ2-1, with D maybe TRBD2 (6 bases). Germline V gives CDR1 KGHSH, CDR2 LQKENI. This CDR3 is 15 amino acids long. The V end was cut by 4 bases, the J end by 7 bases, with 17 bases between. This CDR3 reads CASSLDGRGRNEQFF. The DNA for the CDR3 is TGTGCCAGCTCACTTGACGGGAGAGGGAGAAATGAGCAGTTCTTC. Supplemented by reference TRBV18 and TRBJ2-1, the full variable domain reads NAGVMQNPRHLVRRRGQEARLRCSPMKGHSHVYWYRQLPEEGLKFMVYLQKENIIDESGMPKERFSAEFPKEGPSILRIQQVVRGDSAAYFCASSLDGRGRNEQFFGPGTRLTVL.

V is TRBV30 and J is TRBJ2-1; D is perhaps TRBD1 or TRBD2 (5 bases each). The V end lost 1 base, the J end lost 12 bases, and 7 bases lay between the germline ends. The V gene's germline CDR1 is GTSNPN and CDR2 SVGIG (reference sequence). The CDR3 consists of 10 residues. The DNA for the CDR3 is TGTGCCTGGAGTGGGGGGTTGCAGTTCTTC. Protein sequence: CAWSGGLQFF. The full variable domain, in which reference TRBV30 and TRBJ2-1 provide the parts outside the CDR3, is SQTIHQWPATLVQPVGSPLSLECTVEGTSNPNLYWYRQAAGRGLQLLFYSVGIGQISSEVPQNLSASRPQDRQFILSSKKLLLSDSGFYLCAWSGGLQFFGPGTRLTVL.

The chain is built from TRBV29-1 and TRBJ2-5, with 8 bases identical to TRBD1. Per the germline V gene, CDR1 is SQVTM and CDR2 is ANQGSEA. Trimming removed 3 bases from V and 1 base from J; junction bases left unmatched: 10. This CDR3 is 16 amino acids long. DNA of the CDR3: TGCAGCGTTGAGACGGCCCAGACAGGGGCCCAAGAGACCCAGTACTTC. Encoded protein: CSVETAQTGAQETQYF.

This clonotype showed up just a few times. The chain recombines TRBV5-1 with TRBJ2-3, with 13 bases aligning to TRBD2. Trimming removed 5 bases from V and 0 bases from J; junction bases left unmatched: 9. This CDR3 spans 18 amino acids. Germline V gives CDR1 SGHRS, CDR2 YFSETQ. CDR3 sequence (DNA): TGCGCCAGCAGACAGGGACTAGCGGGGCTTATAAGCACAGATACGCAGTATTTT. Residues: CASRQGLAGLISTDTQYF. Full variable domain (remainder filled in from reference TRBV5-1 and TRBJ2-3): KAGVTQTPRYLIKTRGQQVTLSCSPISGHRSVSWYQQTPGQGLQFLFEYFSETQRNKGNFPGRFSGRQFSNSRSEMNVSTLELGDSALYLCASRQGLAGLISTDTQYFGPGTRLTVL.

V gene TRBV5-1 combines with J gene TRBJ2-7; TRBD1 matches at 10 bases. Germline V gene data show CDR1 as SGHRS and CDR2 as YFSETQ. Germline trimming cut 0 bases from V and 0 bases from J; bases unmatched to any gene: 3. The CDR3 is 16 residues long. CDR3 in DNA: TGCGCCAGCAGCTTGGGTGGGACAGGGGCCTCCTACGAGCAGTACTTC. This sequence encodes CASSLGGTGASYEQYF.

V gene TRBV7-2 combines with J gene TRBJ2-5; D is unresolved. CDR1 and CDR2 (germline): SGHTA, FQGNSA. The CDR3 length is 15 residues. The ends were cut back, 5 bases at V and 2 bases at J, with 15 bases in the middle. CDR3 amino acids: CASSPMVERQETQYF. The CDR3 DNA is TGTGCCAGCAGCCCTATGGTAGAAAGACAAGAGACCCAGTACTTC.

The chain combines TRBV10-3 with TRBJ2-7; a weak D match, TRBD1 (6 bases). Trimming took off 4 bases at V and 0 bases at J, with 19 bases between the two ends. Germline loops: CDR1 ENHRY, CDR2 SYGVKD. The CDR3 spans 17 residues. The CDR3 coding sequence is TGTGCCATCAGTGGGGACACGGGGAGCCCCAGCTCCTACGAGCAGTACTTC. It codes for CAISGDTGSPSSYEQYF.

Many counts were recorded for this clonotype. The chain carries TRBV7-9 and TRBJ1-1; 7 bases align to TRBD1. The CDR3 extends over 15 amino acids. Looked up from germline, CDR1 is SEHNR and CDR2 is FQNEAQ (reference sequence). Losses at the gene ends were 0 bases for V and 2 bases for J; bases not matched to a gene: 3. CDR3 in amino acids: CASSLAGTANTEAFF. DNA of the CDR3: TGTGCCAGCAGCTTAGCCGGGACAGCTAACACTGAAGCTTTCTTT.

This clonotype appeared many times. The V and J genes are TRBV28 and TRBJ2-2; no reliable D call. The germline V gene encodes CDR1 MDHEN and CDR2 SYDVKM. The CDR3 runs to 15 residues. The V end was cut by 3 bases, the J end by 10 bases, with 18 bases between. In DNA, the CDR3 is TGTGCCAGCAGTTTCGCACGGACCATGTTTCCGGAGCTGTTTTTT. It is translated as CASSFARTMFPELFF.

This CDR3 is CASSIRGNSPLHF. The CDR3 DNA follows: TGTGCCAGCAGTATCCGGGGAAATTCACCCCTCCACTTT. This rearrangement joins TRBV2 to TRBJ1-6; no clear D. The germline V and J ends were trimmed by 5 bases and 7 bases, with 9 bases remaining between them. This CDR3 has 13 amino acids. Germline lookup yields CDR1 SNHLY and CDR2 FYNNEI.